Within the sample, the clone carrying this T cell receptor (beta chain) is medium-sized (0.01 to 0.1%). Clones were read by immunoSEQ multiplex PCR, and TCRdb kept only the in-frame ones, dropping some. The table lists around 51,000 clones, approximately 87% of them singletons. Trimming took 0 bases from V and 2 from J; bases not matched to a gene: 2. Germline V gives CDR1 SGHNT, CDR2 YYREEE (reference sequence). The CDR3 totals 14 residues. The data were obtained in a study of T cell clones after liver transplantation. Background on the study: A pre-transplant mixed lymphocyte reaction with TCRbeta sequencing defined graft-donor-reactive clones followed in post-transplant blood. Blood was drawn pre-transplant, before withdrawal, and after full or failed withdrawal.

This specimen consisted of CD8+ T cells from blood, obtained 12 months after liver transplant. V gene TRBV5-4 combines with J gene TRBJ2-7; 7 bases match TRBD1. The sequence came from a human patient who received a liver transplant. The T cells may partly be graft donor cells. This chain's CDR3 is CASSLVQGAYEQYF. In DNA form, the CDR3 reads TGTGCCAGCAGCTTGGTGCAGGGGGCCTACGAGCAGTACTTC.